The following is a T cell receptor beta chain sequence with its context. Symptom resolution, clearance, or two negative PCRs marked the recovered donors of Cohort 3. This entry comes from a study of blood T cell repertoires in COVID-19. Background on the study: T cells, B-cell-depleted T cells, or PBMCs supplied cDNA or gDNA.

Germline values: CDR1 SGHNT, CDR2 YYREEE (reference sequence). With 4 bases clipped from V and 2 bases from J, the junction kept 7 bases outside the gene matches. The CDR3 runs 16 residues. Using immunoSEQ multiplex PCR, the repertoire was profiled, and TCRdb retains in-frame clones only, with some absent. Among some 380,000 clones listed, more than 75% were seen once. The TCR sequence derives from a man under 40 who had recovered from COVID-19. The sample was PBMCs or T cells enriched from blood (not recorded which). This chain connects TRBV5-4 to TRBJ2-2; 8 nucleotides agree with TRBD1. DNA for the CDR3: TGTGCCAGCAGCAACCGGGACAGGCTAAACACCGGGGAGCTGTTTTTT. Translating it yields CASSNRDRLNTGELFF.